The clone carrying this TCR beta chain was seen many times. These data originate in a study of blood T cells in healthy people across ages. The germline V gene encodes CDR1 MNHNY and CDR2 SVGAGI (reference sequence). V was cut by 0 bases and J by 1 base, with 11 bases left in between. This CDR3 spans 16 amino acids. The use of a sample-barcoded 5' primer and a J-beta primer mix characterized a second PCR of about 6 to 11 cycles. TCRdb ran MiXCR on the 5' RACE reads and lists one entry per CDR3 protein. The table records about 580,000 distinct CDR3 sequences, 45% to 55% of them present only once. The TCR was taken from a man older than 75 in good health. Material: blood. This sequence joins TRBV6-6 and TRBJ2-3; weak D call: TRBD2 (6 bases). The CDR3 DNA follows: TGTGCCAGCAGTTACTCGATTGGCGGGGGCACAGATACGCAGTATTTT. As protein: CASSYSIGGGTDTQYF.